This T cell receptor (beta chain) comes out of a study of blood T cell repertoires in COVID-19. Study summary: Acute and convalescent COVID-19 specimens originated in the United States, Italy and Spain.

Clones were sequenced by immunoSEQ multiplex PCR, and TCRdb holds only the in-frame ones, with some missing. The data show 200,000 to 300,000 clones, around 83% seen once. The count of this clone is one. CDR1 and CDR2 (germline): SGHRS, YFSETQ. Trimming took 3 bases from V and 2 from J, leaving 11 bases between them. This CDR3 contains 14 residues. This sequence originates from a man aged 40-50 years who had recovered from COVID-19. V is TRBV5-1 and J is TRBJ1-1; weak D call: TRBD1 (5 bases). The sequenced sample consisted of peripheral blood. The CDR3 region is CASSYSQGNTEAFF. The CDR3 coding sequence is TGCGCCAGCAGCTACAGTCAGGGCAACACTGAAGCTTTCTTT.